What follows describes a single T cell receptor beta chain. Its antigen is still unknown. No much larger clone exists at a distance of one base, and base qualities are not known. Single viable CD3+CD4+CD8-CD45RO+ cells were sorted as memory CD4+ T cells on a FACSAria II. CMV serostatus was assessed using a Roche Elecsys assay, by which serum IgG against CMV pp150, pp28, p38 and p52 was detected. After thawing, total CD4+ T cells were enriched by positive selection with CD4 magnetic microbeads. Samples originated from another study that specifically interrogated the CD4+ T cell memory repertoire. Peripheral blood mononuclear cells were isolated and cryopreserved according to standard operating procedures, and serum was stored at -80 degrees C. Staining used CD3-PerCP (BW264/56), CD4-APC (RPA-T4), CD45RO-PE (UCHT1) and CD8-Pacific Orange (3B5) antibodies, with Sytox blue excluding non-viable cells.

The sample is drawn from a study of memory CD4+ T cells and cytomegalovirus serostatus (dated by TCRdb to between 2018 and 2021). Notes on the research overall: The cohort included roughly 33 healthy adults from Belgium, of whom 9 were CMV seropositive and about 25 were CMV seronegative. The study sequenced CD4+ memory TCRbeta repertoires of a Belgian cohort with known cytomegalovirus serostatus to replicate a published TCR-based CMV serostatus classifier. The full study reports these points: For CMV serostatus prediction, a median bootstrapped AUC of about 0.96 was reached with the original framework, and a median bootstrapped AUC of around 0.9 was reached with a US-trained random forest. The results were interpreted as suggesting that the CMV-associated TCR signature is largely present in the CD4+ memory repertoire. A median bootstrapped AUC of almost 0.96 with a 95% CI of 0.76-1.00 was achieved on the Belgian cohort by the original-framework classifier. Of 150 to 200 previously reported CMV-associated TCRbeta sequences, 67 appeared in the CD4+ memory repertoires, each in one to five individuals. Only CD4+CD45RO+ memory cells were sequenced, in contrast to the original study, in which naive and memory CD4+ and CD8+ populations were covered.

Genomic DNA was extracted from sorted cells with the Quick-DNA Microprep Kit. TCRbeta DNA was amplified with the immunoSEQ hsTCRbeta kit following the manufacturer's protocol. An Illumina MiSeq instrument was used to sequence the TCRbeta libraries. The authors processed their data as follows. Following removal of out-of-frame sequences, 2.4 million or so distinct TCRbeta sequences were retained, with an average of roughly 67,000 per individual. Each individual was scored by the count of roughly 160 previously reported CMV-associated TCRbeta sequences and the total productive distinct TCRbeta count. A beta-binomial model was reimplemented in Python, and random forests from scikit-learn, run with default parameters, were trained on data from the US cohort. Classifier performance on the Belgian cohort was summarized as median AUC with percentile confidence intervals calculated over 10,000 bootstrap iterations. Drawn from immuneACCESS, this table holds only the in-frame rearrangements with V and J called that TCRdb kept. Clones are partly lost; checked studies trace under half to an unresolved V gene and leave the rest unexplained. V and J calls and clone size are copied from that table; D and trimming were computed from the DNA. The sample table holds 54,000 or so clones, of which about 81% were seen once. The ten largest clones take up 1% to 1.2% of the sample.

Deletion took 10 bases off V and 2 bases off J, with a span of 17 bases between the germline ends. The germline V gene sets CDR1 to ENHRY and CDR2 to SYGVKD. CDR3 length: 14 amino acids, cysteine to phenylalanine. Only the CDR3 part of the read is kept: 42 bases, read in frame from the first base. Sequencing used memory CD4+ T cells from blood. The receptor was derived from an adult in good health and CMV-seronegative. Rearrangement joined TRBV10-3 to TRBJ1-1; no D gene call is confident. The CDR3 region reads CATTDGWSNTEAFF. The nucleotides read TGTGCCACCACCGATGGATGGAGTAACACTGAAGCTTTCTTT.